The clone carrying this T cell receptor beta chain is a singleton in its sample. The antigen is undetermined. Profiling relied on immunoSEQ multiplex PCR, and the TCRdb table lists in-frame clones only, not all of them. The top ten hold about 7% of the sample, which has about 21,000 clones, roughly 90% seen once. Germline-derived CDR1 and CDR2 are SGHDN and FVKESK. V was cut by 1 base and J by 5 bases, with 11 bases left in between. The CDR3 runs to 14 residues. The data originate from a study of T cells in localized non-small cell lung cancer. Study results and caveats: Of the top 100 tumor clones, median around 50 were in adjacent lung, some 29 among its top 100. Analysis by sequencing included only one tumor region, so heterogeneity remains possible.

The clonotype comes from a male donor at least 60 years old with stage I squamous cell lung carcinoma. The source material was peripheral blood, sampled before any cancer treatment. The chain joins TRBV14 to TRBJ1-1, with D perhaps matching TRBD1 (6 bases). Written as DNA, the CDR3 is TGTGCCAGCAGCCAAGTACCAGGGGTTACTGAAGCTTTCTTT. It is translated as CASSQVPGVTEAFF. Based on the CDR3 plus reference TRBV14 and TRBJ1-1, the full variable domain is EAGVTQFPSHSVIEKGQTVTLRCDPISGHDNLYWYRRVMGKEIKFLLHFVKESKQDESGMPNNRFLAERTGGTYSTLKVQPAELEDSGVYFCASSQVPGVTEAFFGQGTRLTVV.